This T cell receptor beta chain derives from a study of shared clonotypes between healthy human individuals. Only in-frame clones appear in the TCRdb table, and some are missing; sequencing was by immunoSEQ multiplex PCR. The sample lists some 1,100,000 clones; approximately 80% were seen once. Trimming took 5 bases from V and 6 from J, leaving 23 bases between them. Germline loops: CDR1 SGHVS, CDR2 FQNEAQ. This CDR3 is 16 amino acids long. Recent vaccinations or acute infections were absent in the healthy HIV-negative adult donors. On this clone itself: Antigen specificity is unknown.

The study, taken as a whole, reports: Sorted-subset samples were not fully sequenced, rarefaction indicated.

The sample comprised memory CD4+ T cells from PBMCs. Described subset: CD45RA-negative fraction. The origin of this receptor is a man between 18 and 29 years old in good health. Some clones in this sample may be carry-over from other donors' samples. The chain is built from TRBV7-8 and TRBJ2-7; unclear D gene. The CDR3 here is CASSPFLRAQFGEQYF. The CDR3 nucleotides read TGTGCCAGCAGCCCATTTCTCCGGGCCCAATTCGGCGAGCAGTACTTC.